Following are 28 T cell receptor beta chains from one sample sequenced in a study of CXCR3-negative and CXCR3-positive naive CD8 T cells. No cognate antigen is known for these TCRs. Study-wide results and caveats: In CXCR3-positive naive cells, the TRB CDR3s were more hydrophobic than in CXCR3-negative naive cells.

With UMI labels, 5' RACE was used to prepare the TRB cDNA libraries. TCRdb reprocessed the 5' RACE reads, keeping one entry per CDR3 protein, no DNA. This repertoire includes about 150,000 distinct CDR3 sequences. Sequencing was done on a sample of naive CXCR3+ CD8+ T cells from blood. Subset denoted: CD45RO-CCR7+CD27+CD95- naive CD8+ T cells expressing CXCR3 (TNR3+). The receptors derive from a human donor in good health. Some clones in this sample may be carry-over from other donors' samples.

The chain combines TRBV28 with TRBJ2-1; checking the TCRdb D call of TRBD1 is not possible without DNA. There are 13 residues in the CDR3. CDR1 and CDR2 from the germline V gene are MDHEN and SYDVKM. This CDR3 is CASNPLIEAKQFF.

This chain joins TRBV29-1 and TRBJ1-1; the TRBD1 assignment by TCRdb is unverifiable without DNA. Germline-derived CDR1 and CDR2 are SQVTM and ANQGSEA. This CDR3 is built from 15 residues. CDR3 protein: CSVSGGFHMNTEAFF. Full variable domain (rest looked up from reference TRBV29-1 and TRBJ1-1): SAVISQKPSRDICQRGTSLTIQCQVDSQVTMMFWYRQQPGQSLTLIATANQGSEATYESGFVIDKFPISRPNLTFSTLTVSNMSPEDSSIYLCSVSGGFHMNTEAFFGQGTRLTVV.

V gene TRBV12-3 or TRBV12-4 combines with J gene TRBJ2-7; TCRdb's D call, TRBD1, is unchecked because there is no DNA. The CDR3 spans 15 residues. CDR3 residues: CASSLEGAGSYEQYF.

CDR3 in amino acids: CASRGGSSLNTEAFF. V usage is TRBV12-3 or TRBV12-4 and J usage is TRBJ1-1; checking the TCRdb D call of TRBD1 is not possible without DNA. The CDR3 is made up of 15 amino acids.

This chain connects TRBV20-1 to TRBJ2-7; TCRdb designates TRBD2, a call that cannot be tested without DNA. The germline gives CDR1 DFQATT, CDR2 SNEGSKA (reference sequence). This CDR3 spans 13 amino acids. The CDR3 is CSARWLANYELYF.

The chain uses TRBV27 and TRBJ1-1; the D call of TRBD1 rests on TCRdb alone, since no DNA is present to check it. Germline V gene data show CDR1 as MNHEY and CDR2 as SMNVEV (reference sequence). CDR3 length equals 13 residues. CDR3 region: CASRGQGATEAFF.

The chain joins TRBV19 to TRBJ2-6; there is no DNA to check the TCRdb D call of TRBD1. From germline, CDR1 is LNHDA and CDR2 SQIVND (reference sequence). The CDR3 consists of 18 residues. The CDR3 region is CASSGLRQGISGANVLTF.

The rearrangement links TRBV28 to TRBJ2-3. CDR3 size: 13 residues. Per the germline V gene, CDR1 is MDHEN and CDR2 is SYDVKM. CDR3 residues: CASSPTPTDTQYF.

The CDR3 spells CASSFRGNSPLHF. The V and J genes are TRBV27 and TRBJ1-6; TCRdb's assignment of TRBD1 cannot be checked, as there is no DNA. Per germline, CDR1 MNHEY and CDR2 SMNVEV (reference sequence). The CDR3 loop spans 13 amino acids.

V usage is TRBV21-1 and J usage is TRBJ1-2; with no DNA, the TCRdb D assignment of TRBD1 cannot be verified. TRBV21-1 is tagged as a pseudogene. This CDR3 is 15 amino acids long. CDR3 protein: CASCKGQGAVFGYTF.

The chain recombines TRBV18 with TRBJ2-7; TCRdb's D gene call, TRBD2, goes unchecked for lack of DNA. The CDR3 consists of 16 residues. Germline loops: CDR1 KGHSH, CDR2 LQKENI. The CDR3 spells CASSPYPLAEAYEQYF.

The chain carries TRBV11-2 and TRBJ2-1; TCRdb returns TRBD1, unconfirmable since there is no DNA. This CDR3 spans 16 amino acids. CDR1 and CDR2 from the germline V gene are SGHAT and FQNNGV. The CDR3 spells CASSSSGTGPTNEQFF.

The CDR3 spells CSAKNRDRGSYEQYF. V usage is TRBV20-1 and J usage is TRBJ2-7; TCRdb calls TRBD1, which cannot be checked without DNA. Germline V CDR1 and CDR2: DFQATT, SNEGSKA (reference sequence). CDR3 length: 15 amino acids.

V and J are TRBV4-1 and TRBJ2-1; no DNA is available, so the TRBD1 call from TCRdb remains unchecked. Germline CDR1 and CDR2: MGHRA and YSYEKL. The CDR3 length is 16 residues. CDR3: CASSQATGALGNEQFF.

V gene TRBV29-1 combines with J gene TRBJ2-1; without DNA, the TCRdb call of TRBD1 cannot be checked. This CDR3 has 14 amino acids. Germline V gene lookup returns CDR1 SQVTM and CDR2 ANQGSEA. This CDR3 reads CSVYGPGGHNEQFF.

The chain combines TRBV29-1 with TRBJ2-1; no DNA is available, so the TRBD2 call from TCRdb remains unchecked. The V gene's germline CDR1 is SQVTM and CDR2 ANQGSEA. CDR3 length: 14 amino acids. The CDR3 is CSAYTSGGAGEQFF.

The rearrangement uses TRBV13 and TRBJ2-5; TCRdb reports TRBD1, a call that lacks DNA to check it against. From germline, CDR1 is PRHDT and CDR2 FYEKMQ (reference sequence). CDR3 length equals 16 residues. The CDR3 spells CASSDRATSPGETQYF.

The chain recombines TRBV5-5 with TRBJ2-1; TCRdb reports TRBD1, a call that lacks DNA to check it against. CDR1 and CDR2 (germline): SGHKS, YYEKEE (reference sequence). The CDR3 has 15 amino acids. This CDR3 is CASGPRQGTMGEQFF. Variable domain in full (rest from reference TRBV5-5 and TRBJ2-1): DAGVTQSPTHLIKTRGQQVTLRCSPISGHKSVSWYQQVLGQGPQFIFQYYEKEERGRGNFPDRFSARQFPNYSSELNVNALLLGDSALYLCASGPRQGTMGEQFFGPGTRLTVL.

The genes are TRBV28 and TRBJ1-3. The CDR3 is 13 amino acids. Germline loops: CDR1 MDHEN, CDR2 SYDVKM. The chain's CDR3 is CASSINSGNTIYF.

The rearrangement joins TRBV6-5 to TRBJ2-5. CDR3 length: 14 amino acids. Germline V gene lookup returns CDR1 MNHEY and CDR2 SVGAGI. The CDR3 sequence: CASSYLGYQETQYF.

The chain combines TRBV7-9 with TRBJ1-1; TCRdb's D gene call, TRBD1, goes unchecked for lack of DNA. The CDR3 spans 14 residues. The germline gives CDR1 SEHNR, CDR2 FQNEAQ (reference sequence). The CDR3 sequence: CASRQGNSNTEAFF.

The chain carries TRBV25-1 and TRBJ2-7. CDR1 and CDR2 (germline): MGHDK, SYGVNS. The CDR3 has 12 amino acids. CDR3 loop: CASSGVEDEQYF.

This chain's CDR3 is CSSSPQPGQYMNTEAFF. The chain links TRBV7-9 to TRBJ1-1; no DNA is available, so the TRBD1 call from TCRdb remains unchecked. The CDR3 sequence is 17 residues long. The V gene's germline CDR1 is SEHNR and CDR2 FQNEAQ (reference sequence).

This rearrangement joins TRBV6-5 to TRBJ2-7. Per germline, CDR1 MNHEY and CDR2 SVGAGI. This CDR3 is 11 amino acids long. This CDR3 is CASSHRYEQYF.

The genes are TRBV20-1 and TRBJ1-2; the TCRdb D gene call, TRBD1, has no DNA to confirm it. The CDR3 runs to 21 residues. CDR1 is DFQATT, CDR2 SNEGSKA, per germline (reference sequence). The CDR3 here is CSARAQVWGLTGINYNYGYTF.

The V call is TRBV11-1, the J call TRBJ1-1. This CDR3 has 14 residues. Germline-derived CDR1 and CDR2 are SGHAT and FQDESV (reference sequence). The CDR3 region is CASSLAEFPSEAFF.

The chain joins TRBV29-1 to TRBJ1-2; there is no DNA to check the TCRdb D call of TRBD1. The germline CDR1 and CDR2 sequences are SQVTM and ANQGSEA. CDR3 length: 12 residues. CDR3 protein: CSALQGEGGYTF.

V and J are TRBV7-9 and TRBJ2-3; as DNA is missing, the TRBD2 call by TCRdb cannot be tested. The CDR3 has 16 amino acids. CDR1 is SEHNR, CDR2 FQNEAQ, per germline (reference sequence). The CDR3: CASSLVLASSPDTQYF.